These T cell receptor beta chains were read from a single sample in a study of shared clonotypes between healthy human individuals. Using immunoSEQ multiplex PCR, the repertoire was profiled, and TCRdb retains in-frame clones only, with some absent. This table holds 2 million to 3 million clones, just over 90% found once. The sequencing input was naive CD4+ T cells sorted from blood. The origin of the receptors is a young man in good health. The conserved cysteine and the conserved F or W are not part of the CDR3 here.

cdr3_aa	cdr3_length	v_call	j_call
ASSFQSGRGLETQY	14	TRBV7-2	TRBJ2-5
ASSQNRGPNQPQH	13	TRBV4-1	TRBJ1-5
ASSGGVNTEAF	11	TRBV7-3	TRBJ1-1
ASSSSSGIGLRNEQF	15	TRBV5-1	TRBJ2-1
ASSYSSRSPEAF	12	TRBV6-5	TRBJ1-1
ASSFTTGGRQETQY	14	TRBV11-1	TRBJ2-5
ASSYGQTYEQY	11	TRBV6-6	TRBJ2-7
AISDSGGSSYNEQF	14	TRBV10-3	TRBJ2-1
ASSARTALNEKLF	13	TRBV19	TRBJ1-4
ASSLGVSGTHYEQY	14	TRBV5-1	TRBJ2-7
ASSRDDGTYVPNEQF	15	TRBV5-6	TRBJ2-1
ASSPSGEAQPQH	12	TRBV5-1	TRBJ1-5
ASSRWQINTGELF	13	TRBV27	TRBJ2-2
ASSFRGPGEQY	11	TRBV28	TRBJ2-7
ASSGPGNTEAF	11	TRBV2	TRBJ1-1
ASSETPGTGGHTEAF	15	TRBV25-1	TRBJ1-1
ASSYFPSVNTDTQY	14	TRBV6-5	TRBJ2-3
ASRQAGLADSYNEQF	15	TRBV19	TRBJ2-1
ASSLARLGEQF	11	TRBV5-1	TRBJ2-1
AYPAGRVSYEQY	12	TRBV6-6	TRBJ2-7
ASSPWGSQETQY	12	TRBV18	TRBJ2-5
ASSLSVGGGEQY	12	TRBV7-3	TRBJ2-7
ASSQEGGRAEKLF	13	TRBV4-1	TRBJ1-4
ASSPQTTGSYEQY	13	TRBV28	TRBJ2-7
ASRGQQTSTDTQY	13	TRBV5-1	TRBJ2-3
ASSSGDTGELF	11	TRBV5-1	TRBJ2-2
ASSLAGQNTEAF	12	TRBV5-1	TRBJ1-1
ASSQGTAYEQY	11	TRBV18	TRBJ2-7
ASLSVIWTSGRETQY	15	TRBV7-8	TRBJ2-5
ASSLEPPRGGTGELF	15	TRBV7-2	TRBJ2-2
ASSLDGSTGELF	12	TRBV5-1	TRBJ2-2
ASTPGQGYEQY	11	TRBV28	TRBJ2-7
ASSEWGTGGAETQY	14	TRBV10-1	TRBJ2-5
ASSLSGATREQY	12	TRBV5-6	TRBJ2-7
ASRRVTGANVLT	12	TRBV19	TRBJ2-6
ASSPTAGTDTQY	12	TRBV5-1	TRBJ2-3
ASSSGLATSEQY	12	TRBV9	TRBJ2-7
ASSLAVHTENTEAF	14	TRBV5-1	TRBJ1-1
ASSPALSPRQF	11	TRBV10-2	TRBJ2-1
ASSPKWVTNTGELF	14	TRBV7-2	TRBJ2-2
ASSLRTDTQY	10	TRBV11-2	TRBJ2-3